This entry lists 24 T cell receptor beta chains sequenced from one sample in a study of T cell responses to AZD1222 COVID-19 vaccine. TCRdb's table, derived via immunoSEQ multiplex PCR, lists solely in-frame clones and lacks some. The sample yields about 160,000 clones, approximately 87% seen once. The source material was peripheral blood, sampled 28 days after the second AZD1222 dose. Receptors originate from an adult who received the AZD1222 COVID-19 vaccine.

V is TRBV6-1 and J is TRBJ2-3, with a weak D call TRBD2 (7 bases). The V end lost 4 bases, the J end lost 1 base, and 18 bases lay between the germline ends. CDR1 MNHNS and CDR2 SASEGT come from the germline V gene. This CDR3 is built from 17 residues. The CDR3 region has the DNA TGTGCCAGCAGTGTTGTGGGGGGGGGCCGCCGCACAGATACGCAGTATTTT. It codes for CASSVVGGGRRTDTQYF.

CDR3 DNA: TGTGCCAGTGGGTCGGACTCGGGGGGAAACACCATATATTTT. It translates to CASGSDSGGNTIYF. V is TRBV19 and J is TRBJ1-3; unclear D gene. Trimming shortened V by 8 bases and J by 4 bases, and 15 bases separated the two germline ends. There are 14 residues in the CDR3. The germline CDR1 and CDR2 sequences are LNHDA and SQIVND (reference sequence).

V usage is TRBV6-1 and J usage is TRBJ2-7; D is unresolved. The V end was cut by 3 bases, the J end by 2 bases, with 11 bases between. Germline V gives CDR1 MNHNS, CDR2 SASEGT. The length of the CDR3 is 14 residues. The CDR3 protein is CASSDLMVPYEQYF. CDR3 DNA: TGTGCCAGCAGTGATTTAATGGTACCCTACGAGCAGTACTTC.

This clone was detected a few times. The chain is built from TRBV3-1 (or the pseudogene TRBV3-2) and TRBJ2-7; the D gene is possibly TRBD1 (5 bases). This CDR3 has 19 amino acids. V was shortened by 0 bases and J by 2 bases, with 23 bases between the two germline ends. Germline V gives CDR1 LGHDT, CDR2 YNNKEL (reference sequence). CDR3 sequence reads: CASSQEMPTETAEPYEQYF. The CDR3 DNA reads as TGTGCCAGCAGCCAAGAAATGCCTACAGAGACAGCCGAACCCTACGAGCAGTACTTC.

The chain joins TRBV30 to TRBJ1-1, with no clear D. The germline V gene encodes CDR1 GTSNPN and CDR2 SVGIG (reference sequence). Trimming pared 5 bases from V and 1 base from J, leaving 5 bases between. CDR3 length equals 11 residues. This chain's CDR3 is CAWFPNTEAFF. CDR3 DNA sequence: TGTGCCTGGTTTCCGAACACTGAAGCTTTCTTT.

The chain uses TRBV18 and TRBJ2-1, with D perhaps matching TRBD2 (6 bases). V was pared by 4 bases and J by 5 bases, with 18 bases between. CDR1 and CDR2 from the germline V gene are KGHSH and LQKENI. This CDR3 contains 16 residues. The CDR3: CASSRNAGPYNNEQFF. In nucleotides, the CDR3 is TGTGCCAGCTCACGAAATGCGGGACCCTATAACAATGAGCAGTTCTTC.

The genes are TRBV7-8 and TRBJ1-1; D unresolved. The CDR3 spans 14 residues. Trimming removed 2 bases from V and 6 bases from J, with 13 bases in between. Germline loops: CDR1 SGHVS, CDR2 FQNEAQ. The chain's CDR3 is CASSLILVESEAFF. The DNA for the CDR3 is TGTGCCAGCAGCTTAATTCTTGTTGAGTCTGAAGCTTTCTTT.

V gene TRBV19 combines with J gene TRBJ1-1; D may be TRBD1 (6 bases). CDR3 size: 11 residues. V dropped 9 bases and J dropped 4 bases, with 9 bases sitting between them. Germline assignment: CDR1 LNHDA and CDR2 SQIVND (reference sequence). The CDR3 region is CARHRATEAFF. Written as DNA, the CDR3 is TGTGCCAGACACAGGGCCACTGAAGCTTTCTTT.

The chain is built from TRBV7-8 and TRBJ1-6; the D is unclear. In germline, CDR1 is SGHVS, CDR2 FQNEAQ. The CDR3 is 13 residues long. The V gene lost 1 base and the J gene lost 14 bases, with 12 bases spanning the gap. The CDR3 DNA follows: TGTGCCAGCAGCTTAGGGGCAGAGGCTTCCCTCCACTTT. Protein: CASSLGAEASLHF.

This clone has only one observation. J is TRBJ2-1 and V is TRBV11-2, with D uncertain. The CDR3 extends over 12 amino acids. Trimming removed 5 bases from V and 4 bases from J, with 6 bases in between. Germline V CDR1 and CDR2: SGHAT, FQNNGV. This CDR3 reads CASSPGYNEQFF. In nucleotides, the CDR3 is TGTGCCAGCAGCCCAGGATACAATGAGCAGTTCTTC.

This clone was picked up a small number of times. This rearrangement joins TRBV5-1 to TRBJ1-6, with TRBD1 matching 7 bases. The V gene's germline CDR1 is SGHRS and CDR2 YFSETQ. CDR3 length: 15 residues. Trimming took 2 bases from V and 9 from J; bases not matched to a gene: 8. The CDR3 DNA follows: TGCGCCAGCAGCTTAAAACAGGGGAGCAGTTCACCCCTCCACTTT. Its protein product is CASSLKQGSSSPLHF.

The rearrangement links TRBV20-1 to TRBJ2-5, with D unresolved. The germline V gene encodes CDR1 DFQATT and CDR2 SNEGSKA (reference sequence). Trimming shortened V by 3 bases and J by 2 bases, and 10 bases separated the two germline ends. CDR3 length equals 13 residues. The CDR3 DNA sequence: TGCAGTGCTAGTACGGAAAGACAAGAGACCCAGTACTTC. This codes for CSASTERQETQYF.

This chain uses TRBV6-6 with TRBJ2-5; 9 bases line up with TRBD1. The V gene end was trimmed by 1 base and the J gene end by 2 bases; junction bases not matched to a gene: 5. The CDR3 is 16 amino acids. The germline V gene has CDR1 MNHNY and CDR2 SVGAGI (reference sequence). The CDR3 region has the DNA TGTGCCAGCAGTTACTTGGGGACAGGGCTACAAGAGACCCAGTACTTC. It translates to CASSYLGTGLQETQYF.

The chain uses TRBV5-1 and TRBJ2-1, with D hard to call. The V end lost 2 bases, the J end lost 0 bases, and 9 bases lay between the germline ends. The CDR3 contains 15 residues. In germline, CDR1 is SGHRS, CDR2 YFSETQ. CDR3 in DNA: TGCGCCAGCAGCTTTGACTCCAGCTCCTACAATGAGCAGTTCTTC. Translated: CASSFDSSSYNEQFF.

The chain joins TRBV6-5 to TRBJ1-1; D gene uncertain. The CDR3 length is 15 residues. V lost 8 bases to trimming and J lost 1 base, with 17 bases between them. Per the germline V gene, CDR1 is MNHEY and CDR2 is SVGAGI. The chain's CDR3 is CASLTIGDGNTEAFF. In DNA, the CDR3 is TGTGCCAGCCTCACAATCGGGGATGGGAACACTGAAGCTTTCTTT.

The gene calls are TRBV11-2 and TRBJ2-1; 10 bases are shared with TRBD2. In germline, CDR1 is SGHAT, CDR2 FQNNGV. This CDR3 spans 16 amino acids. With V trimmed by 5 bases and J by 3 bases, 7 bases remained unmatched. Here the CDR3 reads CASSQPGLANYNEQFF. In DNA, the CDR3 is TGTGCCAGCAGCCAACCGGGACTAGCGAACTACAATGAGCAGTTCTTC.

The J gene is TRBJ1-2, the V gene TRBV2, with D uncertain. Germline V gives CDR1 SNHLY, CDR2 FYNNEI. The CDR3 contains 12 residues. V lost 10 bases to trimming and J lost 2 bases, with 11 bases between them. In nucleotides, the CDR3 is TGTGCCACCAGCCTAAGGAACTATGGCTACACCTTC. Translated, it gives CATSLRNYGYTF.

The J gene is TRBJ2-5, the V gene TRBV12-5, with 7 bases aligning to TRBD1. The junction had 7 bases not matched to a gene; V was cut back by 6 bases and J by 0 bases. Germline V CDR1 and CDR2: LGHNT, FRNRAP. This CDR3 has 15 amino acids. DNA of the CDR3: TGTGCTAGTGGCCCGGGACAGACAAACCAAGAGACCCAGTACTTC. Translation: CASGPGQTNQETQYF.

The V call is TRBV6-5, the J call TRBJ2-7; 8 bases map to TRBD1. V lost 0 bases to trimming and J lost 3 bases; unmatched junction nucleotides: 7. This CDR3 region has 16 residues. Germline CDR1 MNHEY, CDR2 SVGAGI. The CDR3 loop reads CASSYSMTGAGYEQYF. CDR3 sequence (DNA): TGTGCCAGCAGTTACTCAATGACAGGGGCTGGCTACGAGCAGTACTTC.

CDR3 in amino acids: CASRNRTGRGNQPQHF. The CDR3 DNA is TGTGCCAGCAGAAACCGGACAGGGCGAGGCAATCAGCCCCAGCATTTT. V usage is TRBV27 and J usage is TRBJ1-5; 8 bases fit TRBD1. Per germline, CDR1 MNHEY and CDR2 SMNVEV (reference sequence). The CDR3 is 16 residues long. The trim removed 6 bases at V and 2 bases at J, leaving 9 bases unmatched.

The J gene is TRBJ2-1, the V gene TRBV6-4, with TRBD2 identical over 14 bases. The CDR3 is 14 amino acids. After removal of 8 bases from V and 9 bases from J, the junction contained 6 bases not matched to a gene. CDR1 and CDR2 from the germline V gene are MRHNA and SNTAGT. The CDR3, as DNA: TGTGCCAGCCAGACTAGCGGGGGGGCTGGTGAGCAGTTCTTC. This translates into CASQTSGGAGEQFF.

This clone was found a few times. The V call is TRBV9, the J call TRBJ1-1; a weak D match, TRBD1 (5 bases). This CDR3 spans 17 amino acids. Germline CDR1 SGDLS, CDR2 YYNGEE. V was clipped by 3 bases and J by 4 bases, with 22 bases between them. CDR3 nucleotides: TGTGCCAGCAGCGCTCTGGGGACTCCGACCGGGGGCACTGAAGCTTTCTTT. The encoded protein is CASSALGTPTGGTEAFF.

This clone was detected once. The chain joins TRBV4-1 to TRBJ1-3; no clear D. Deletions cut 4 bases from V and 4 bases from J, with 14 bases between. This CDR3 has 15 amino acids. Germline CDR1 MGHRA, CDR2 YSYEKL. CDR3 bases: TGCGCCAGCAGCCCAGCATCCACAGACGGAAACACCATATATTTT. Its translation is CASSPASTDGNTIYF.

The V call is TRBV5-1, the J call TRBJ2-7; tentative D call: TRBD1 (6 bases). This CDR3 is 14 amino acids long. V was cut by 4 bases and J by 6 bases, with 17 bases left in between. The V gene's germline CDR1 is SGHRS and CDR2 YFSETQ. The CDR3 protein is CASSPGELGPEQYF. CDR3 bases: TGCGCCAGCAGCCCAGGGGAGTTGGGGCCCGAGCAGTACTTC.